This T cell receptor beta chain was recovered during a study of blood T cell repertoires in COVID-19. Study information: Both acute and convalescent COVID-19 samples were obtained from the United States, Italy and Spain. In each case, the material was cDNA or gDNA derived from T cells, B-cell-depleted T cells, or PBMCs.

Original processing notes: Estimation of nucleated cell counts relied on the amplification of reference gene primers. Only in-frame clones appear in the TCRdb table, and some are missing; sequencing was by immunoSEQ multiplex PCR. Clone size and V and J calls were adopted from that table, with D and trimming inferred from the DNA. The table has 250,000 or so clones, 80% to 85% seen once; the top ten hold 1.5% to 1.9%. V lost 2 bases and J 3 bases, leaving 12 bases between the germline ends. Looked up from germline, CDR1 is MNHEY and CDR2 is SMNVEV (reference sequence). There are 15 residues in the CDR3.

This TCR came from a woman aged 40 to 55 who had recovered from COVID-19. Sequencing was done on a sample of peripheral blood. The chain uses TRBV27 and TRBJ2-3; tentatively, D is TRBD2 (7 bases). CDR3 loop: CASSLIAGATDTQYF. The DNA for the CDR3 is TGTGCCAGCAGTTTAATCGCGGGGGCAACAGATACGCAGTATTTT.